What follows describes a single TCR beta chain. It lacks a known antigen. No base qualities exist here, and no much larger clone lies one base off it. The data derive from a study of shared clonotypes between healthy human individuals (dated by TCRdb to the early 2020s). General notes on the study: The cohort comprised a couple of women and a few men aged 18 to 49 years. Per donor, three plates each were used for CD4 naive and CD4 memory, two for CD8 naive, and one for CD8 memory. Blood TCR repertoires of a handful of healthy adults were deeply sequenced to estimate repertoire size and the extent of clonotype sharing between individuals. Libraries were prepared and TCR repertoires were sequenced by different laboratories using diverse techniques, in order to increase sequencing depth and limit assay-specific biases. Leukapheresis yielded between about 0.85 and 10 billion PBMCs per donor.

TCR CDR3 regions were amplified from genomic DNA by multiplex PCR using the deep immunoSEQ assay. Genomic DNA extracted from each cell subset was distributed evenly over all wells of several immunoSEQ 96-well plates, and each plate served as one replicate. For sorted subsets, roughly 190 ng of genomic DNA, equivalent to 25,000 to 35,000 T cell genomes, went into each replicate PCR. The purified libraries were quantified using a Qubit 3.0 fluorometer, sized with a Bioanalyzer 2100, and then quantified again using the KAPA Library Quantification kit. A separate single-read 150-cycle Illumina NextSeq 550 flow cell was used to sequence each immunoSEQ 96-well plate. The original pipeline was this. Because only junctional sequences without quality scores were contained in the immunoSEQ output, filtering matching that applied to full-length reads could not be performed. Sequences were annotated with PyIR, a Python wrapper for IgBLAST v1.9, and V/J genes and CDR3 were assigned using IMGT germline references. Any read was removed if the V/J assignment was weak (E-value above 1e-6), the CDR3 was missing, or the read contained stop codons, out-of-frame junctions, or ambiguous translated residues. V3J clonotypes were defined by identical inferred V gene, J gene, and CDR3 amino acid sequence. To compute the percentage overlap between repertoires, the number of shared unique clonotypes was divided by the size of the smaller repertoire. RTK rarefaction, the Chao1 estimator, and Recon v2.1 estimates of unobserved clonotypes were used to assess repertoire richness. For all TCRbeta clonotypes obtained by the gDNA method from four donors, generation probabilities were computed with OLGA. TCRdb took this table from immuneACCESS and kept in-frame rearrangements with V and J called. Such tables lack part of the clones; where checked against another copy, unresolved V genes explain under half of the gap, and the rest is unexplained. D and trimming were read from the DNA, whereas the V and J calls and clone size are those reported in that table. This sample gives a few million clones in total; approximately 93% of them show up just once. Jointly, the top ten make up 0.39% of the sample.

Summary of the overall study and its limitations: The small number of donors limited the genetic and exposure-history diversity represented. Larger estimated clonotype richness was generally found for naive subsets than for memory subsets. Pairwise subsampling led to the expectation that sequencing depth would affect the degree of clonotype sharing among donors. Sampling was restricted to blood, and TCR repertoires in tissue are likely to differ from TCR repertoires in blood. Rarefaction of sorted-subset datasets indicated incomplete sequencing despite the large sequencing depth. Compared with non-shared clonotypes, the clonotypes found in all four sorted-subset donors had higher generation probabilities. About 4.5% of naive CD4, 3.5% of naive CD8, 2.3% of memory CD4, and 0.4% of memory CD8 clonotypes were shared across several donors.

Spanning cysteine to phenylalanine, the CDR3 consists of 14 amino acids. Just the 42-base CDR3 DNA is kept, in frame starting at base 1. V drops 8 bases and J drops 3 bases, leaving 17 bases in between. Per the germline V gene (reference sequence), MNHEY is the CDR1 and SMNVEV is the CDR2. The donors were healthy, HIV-negative adults with no recently reported acute infections or vaccinations. Every donor was a Caucasian adult residing in Nashville, Tennessee, USA. CD4+ T cells were enriched through magnetic negative selection, after which naive cells were positively selected on CD45RA and the remaining negative fraction served as the memory subset. Blood was obtained by leukapheresis, after which PBMCs were separated by Ficoll-Histopaque density gradient centrifugation and cryopreserved in liquid nitrogen vapor phase. Purity and quantity of every magnetically sorted T cell population were checked by analytical flow cytometry. From each sorted fraction, genomic DNA was isolated and quantified by UV absorbance on a Nanodrop 2000c.

The V and J genes are TRBV27 and TRBJ2-7; the D gene is perhaps TRBD2, on 6 matching bases. The material sequenced was naive CD4+ T cells from PBMCs. Read against the paper, the sample's cell subset or site label means: CD45RA+ positively selected. The TCR originated in a man aged 18 to 30 in good health. Some clones in this sample may be carry-over from other donors' samples. The sequence in DNA is TGTGCCAGCGGGGCCCCACGGGACTTCTACGAGCAGTACTTC. The resulting protein is CASGAPRDFYEQYF.